These T cell receptor beta chains were read from a single sample in a study of radiotherapy plus CTLA-4 blockade in lung cancer. Only in-frame clones appear in the TCRdb table, and some are missing; sequencing was by immunoSEQ multiplex PCR. The table records about 51,000 clones, roughly 77% of them present only once. The material was peripheral blood, obtained from a patient treated with radiotherapy plus ipilimumab. Source of these receptors: a human donor with non-small cell lung cancer whose response to radiotherapy plus ipilimumab could not be evaluated. The CDR3 runs from the conserved cysteine through the conserved F or W. D genes are given only for firm matches. Clone sizes are given selectively: once, few, many, or a class where the clone is expanded.

V	J	size	D	DNA	CDR3
TRBV2	TRBJ1-1	.	.	TGTGCCAGCAGTGAGGTAGGGGGTGCCGTTGAAGCTTTCTTT	CASSEVGGAVEAFF
TRBV15	TRBJ2-5	.	.	TGTGCCACCAGCAGTGTTGTTGTCAGGGGAAAAGAGACCCAGTACTTC	CATSSVVVRGKETQYF
TRBV5-4	TRBJ2-1	.	TRBD2	TGTGCCAGCGCACCCCGACAGCGGGGGACGAATGAGCAGTTCTTC	CASAPRQRGTNEQFF
TRBV11-2	TRBJ2-3	.	.	TGTGCCAGCAGCTTAGCAACAGATACGCAGTATTTT	CASSLATDTQYF
TRBV28	TRBJ1-4	few	.	TGTGCCAGCATGGGGACACCGCTCCCGAATGAAAAACTGTTTTTT	CASMGTPLPNEKLFF
TRBV4-1	TRBJ1-5	few	.	TGCGCCAGCAGCCACCCCGGGGGATATAGCAATCAGCCCCAGCATTTT	CASSHPGGYSNQPQHF
TRBV18	TRBJ2-7	.	.	TGTGCCAGCTCACCTCCACTACACTACGAGCAGTACTTC	CASSPPLHYEQYF
TRBV4-1	TRBJ1-2	few	.	TGCGCCAGCAGCCTAATAATGCCGTCGGGGTTGGATAGCTATGGCTACACCTTC	CASSLIMPSGLDSYGYTF
TRBV5-1	TRBJ2-5	once	.	TGCGCCAGCAGCTTAGACAGGAGCCAAGAGACCCAGTACTTC	CASSLDRSQETQYF
TRBV9	TRBJ2-3	.	.	TGTGCCAGCAGCGCAAGTCCCGACAAGGTCGTTCGGGATACGCAGTATTTT	CASSASPDKVVRDTQYF
TRBV2	TRBJ1-4	.	.	TGTGCCAGCAGTACCCCGAGCGAGCTTGCAACTAATGAAAAACTGTTTTTT	CASSTPSELATNEKLFF
TRBV28	TRBJ1-1	few	TRBD1	TGTGCCAGCAGTTTCTTCGGCAGGGGGCGAGGAAACACTGAAGCTTTCTTT	CASSFFGRGRGNTEAFF
TRBV28	TRBJ2-7	.	.	TGTGCCAGCAGTACTCCGGGGTACGGGAACGAGCAGTACTTC	CASSTPGYGNEQYF
TRBV19	TRBJ2-4	once	.	TGTGCCAGTAGGGATTGGAGGGTGCAGGGATCTGGGGACTTAGCCAAAAACATTCAGTACTTC	CASRDWRVQGSGDLAKNIQYF
TRBV5-1	TRBJ2-6	.	.	TGCGCCAGCAGGAAAGAACCAGGGGTTAGTGGGGCCAACGTCCTGACCTTC	CASRKEPGVSGANVLTF
TRBV30	TRBJ2-3	.	.	TGTGCCTGGAGTGTACTGAAAGATACGCAGTATTTT	CAWSVLKDTQYF